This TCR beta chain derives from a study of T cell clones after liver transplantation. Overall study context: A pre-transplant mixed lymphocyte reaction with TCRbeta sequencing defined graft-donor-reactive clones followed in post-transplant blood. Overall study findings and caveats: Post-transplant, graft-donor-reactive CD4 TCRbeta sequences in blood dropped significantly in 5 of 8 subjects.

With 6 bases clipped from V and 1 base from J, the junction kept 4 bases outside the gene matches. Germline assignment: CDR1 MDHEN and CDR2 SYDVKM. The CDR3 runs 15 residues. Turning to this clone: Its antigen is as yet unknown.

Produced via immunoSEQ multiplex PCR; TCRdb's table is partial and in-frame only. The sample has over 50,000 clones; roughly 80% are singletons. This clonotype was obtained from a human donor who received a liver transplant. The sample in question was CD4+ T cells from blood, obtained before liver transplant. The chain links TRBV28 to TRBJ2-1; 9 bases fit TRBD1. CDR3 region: CASRGQGGSYNEQFF. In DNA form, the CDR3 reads TGTGCCAGCAGGGGACAGGGAGGGTCCTACAATGAGCAGTTCTTC. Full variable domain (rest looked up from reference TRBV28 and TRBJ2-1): DVKVTQSSRYLVKRTGEKVFLECVQDMDHENMFWYRQDPGLGLRLIYFSYDVKMKEKGDIPEGYSVSREKKERFSLILESASTNQTSMYLCASRGQGGSYNEQFFGPGTRLTVL.